The 5 T cell receptor beta chains reported below all come from one sample, sequenced in a study of cytomegalovirus exposure and HLA in healthy donors. In the PCR, 60 Vbeta and 13 Jbeta primers were used. Some clones are missing from TCRdb's copy, which holds only in-frame ones; the method was immunoSEQ multiplex PCR. The repertoire holds about 43,000 clones, 51% seen once, with 6% in the top ten. What was sequenced was PBMCs. The receptors were gathered from a man in his fifties or sixties in good health and CMV-seronegative.

The table lists this clone with a few counts. This chain connects TRBV19 to TRBJ1-4; D call uncertain. CDR3 length: 11 amino acids. The V end lost 3 bases, the J end lost 10 bases, and 6 bases lay between the germline ends. The germline V gene has CDR1 LNHDA and CDR2 SQIVND (reference sequence). CDR3 DNA: TGTGCCAGTAGTATTGGGAGAAAACTGTTTTTT. Its translation: CASSIGRKLFF.

As regards this clone: Compared with germline, one end of the junction differs, possibly owing to a read error. This sequence joins TRBV5-1 and TRBJ2-7; 9 bases are a match to TRBD2. The CDR3 is made up of 17 amino acids. Germline assignment: CDR1 SGHRS and CDR2 YFSETQ. The CDR3, as DNA: TGCGCCAGCAGTTTGGATCTTGCTAGCGGGATTTCCTACGAGCAGTACTTC. This translates into CASSLDLASGISYEQYF.

The V gene is TRBV4-2, the J gene TRBJ1-2; 11 nucleotides line up with TRBD1. Germline CDR1 and CDR2: LGHNA and YNFKEQ. With 8 bases clipped from V and 7 bases from J, the junction kept 0 bases outside the gene matches. CDR3 length equals 11 residues. The CDR3 DNA is TGTGCCAGCGGGACAGGGGGTGGCTACACCTTC. It codes for CASGTGGGYTF.

The rearrangement joins TRBV11-2 to TRBJ1-1; tentative D call: TRBD1 (5 bases). Germline lookup yields CDR1 SGHAT and CDR2 FQNNGV. Between the trimmed V and J ends, which lost 1 base and 8 bases, there was a span of 17 bases. This CDR3 spans 15 amino acids. The CDR3 sequence is CASSLGVGGSPEAFF. The CDR3 DNA sequence: TGTGCCAGCAGCTTAGGAGTGGGGGGATCGCCAGAAGCTTTCTTT. The whole variable domain, remainder taken from reference TRBV11-2 and TRBJ1-1, is EAGVAQSPRYKIIEKRQSVAFWCNPISGHATLYWYQQILGQGPKLLIQFQNNGVVDDSQLPKDRFSAERLKGVDSTLKIQPAKLEDSAVYLCASSLGVGGSPEAFFGQGTRLTVV.

This clone has just a few counts. The V and J genes are TRBV18 and TRBJ1-4, with 7 bases that match TRBD1. V lost 3 bases to trimming and J lost 8 bases; unmatched junction nucleotides: 6. From germline, CDR1 is KGHSH and CDR2 LQKENI. The CDR3 spans 14 residues. DNA of the CDR3: TGTGCCAGCTCACCGCTCGGGACAGACGAAAAACTGTTTTTT. This sequence encodes CASSPLGTDEKLFF.